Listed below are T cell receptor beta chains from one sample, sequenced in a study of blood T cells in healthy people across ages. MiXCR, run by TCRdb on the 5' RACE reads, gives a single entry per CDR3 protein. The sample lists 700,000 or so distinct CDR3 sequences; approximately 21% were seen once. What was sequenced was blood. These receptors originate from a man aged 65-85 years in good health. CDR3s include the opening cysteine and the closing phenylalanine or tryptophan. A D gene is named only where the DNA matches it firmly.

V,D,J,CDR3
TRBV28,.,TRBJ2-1,CASSNFGRHNEQFF
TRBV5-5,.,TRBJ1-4,CASSLGVYEKLFF
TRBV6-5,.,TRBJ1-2,CASSSRTPTRSYTF
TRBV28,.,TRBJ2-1,CASSLLEWPVEQFF
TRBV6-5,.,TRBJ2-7,CASSYSYRTYEQYF
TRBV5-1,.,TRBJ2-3,CASSLRGGDTDTQYF
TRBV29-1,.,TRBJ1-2,CSVDGRRGYTF
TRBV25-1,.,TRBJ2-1,CASSDLRGSDSNEQFF
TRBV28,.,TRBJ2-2,CASSLVERAGELFF
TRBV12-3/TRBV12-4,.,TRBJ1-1,CASSRLGDTEAFF
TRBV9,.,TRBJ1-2,CASSVGTESYGYTF
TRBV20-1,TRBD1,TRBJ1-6,CSADGGQGNNSPLHF
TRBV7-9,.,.,CASSLGGGAQSEQFF
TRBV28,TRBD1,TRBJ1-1,CASSPRQGWSGTEAFF
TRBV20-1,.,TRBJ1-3,CSAAQALREPSGNTIYF
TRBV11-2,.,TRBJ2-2,CASSFRTTSNTGELFF
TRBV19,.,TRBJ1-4,CASTFRLTNEKLFF
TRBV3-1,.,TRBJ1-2,CASSQIGTPYGYTF
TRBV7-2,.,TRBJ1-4,CASSLSGVANEKLFF
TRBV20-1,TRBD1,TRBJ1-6,CSARDRDRSPLHF
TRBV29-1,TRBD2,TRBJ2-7,CSAKTWGGLAYEQYF
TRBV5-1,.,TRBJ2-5,CASSYGREVKETQYF
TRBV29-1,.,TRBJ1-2,CSVDDGSYGYTF
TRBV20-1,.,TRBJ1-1,CSARYNTEAFF
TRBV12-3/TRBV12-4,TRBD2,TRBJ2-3,CASKTAAGTRDTQYF
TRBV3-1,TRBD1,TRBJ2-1,CASSQGEGGTGINEQFF
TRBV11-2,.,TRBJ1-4,CASTIGRAASEKLFF
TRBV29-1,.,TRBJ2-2,CSVVETDNTGELFF
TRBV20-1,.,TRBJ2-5,CSARDIRDSPGETQYF
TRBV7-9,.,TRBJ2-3,CASSLVGDTDTQYF
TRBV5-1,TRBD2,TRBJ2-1,CASSLALAGTNEQFF
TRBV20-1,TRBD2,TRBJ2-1,CSAPGLAVSSYNKQFF
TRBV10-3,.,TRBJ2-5,CAIRSDGKGETQYF
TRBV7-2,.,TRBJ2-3,CASSLQGGPPDTQYF
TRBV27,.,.,CASSGHRWGDRCEQYF
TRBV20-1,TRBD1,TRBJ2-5,CSANRDSQQETQYF
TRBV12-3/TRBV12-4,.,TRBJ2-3,CASSFQLTQYF
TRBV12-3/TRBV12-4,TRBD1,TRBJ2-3,CATRQGGTDTQYF
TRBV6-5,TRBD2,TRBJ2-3,CAIGPTLAGSSRDTQYF
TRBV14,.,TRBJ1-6,CASSQGTQNSPLHF
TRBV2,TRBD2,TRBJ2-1,CASRAGPAGDQFF
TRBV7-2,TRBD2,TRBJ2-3,CASSPQGGRGTDTQYF
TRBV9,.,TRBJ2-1,CASSVARGSSYNEQFF
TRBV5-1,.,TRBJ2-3,CASSLVGLTDTQYF
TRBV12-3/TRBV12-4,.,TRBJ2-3,CASKLDMGTDVQYF
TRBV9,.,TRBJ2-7,CASSVGTTSSYEQYF
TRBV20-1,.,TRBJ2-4,CSARVGRNIQYF
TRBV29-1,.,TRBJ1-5,CSAGAGKGSQHF
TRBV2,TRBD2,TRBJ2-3,CASSAGTSGLADTQYF
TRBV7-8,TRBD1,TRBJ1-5,CASSSSTTGGGQPQHF
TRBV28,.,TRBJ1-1,CAVGGVMNTEAFF
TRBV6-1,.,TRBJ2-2,CASSLPPANTGELFF
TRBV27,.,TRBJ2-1,CASLGRGPYNEQFF
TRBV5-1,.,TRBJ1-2,CASSPVQVANGYTF
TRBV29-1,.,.,CSVAGTEETQYF